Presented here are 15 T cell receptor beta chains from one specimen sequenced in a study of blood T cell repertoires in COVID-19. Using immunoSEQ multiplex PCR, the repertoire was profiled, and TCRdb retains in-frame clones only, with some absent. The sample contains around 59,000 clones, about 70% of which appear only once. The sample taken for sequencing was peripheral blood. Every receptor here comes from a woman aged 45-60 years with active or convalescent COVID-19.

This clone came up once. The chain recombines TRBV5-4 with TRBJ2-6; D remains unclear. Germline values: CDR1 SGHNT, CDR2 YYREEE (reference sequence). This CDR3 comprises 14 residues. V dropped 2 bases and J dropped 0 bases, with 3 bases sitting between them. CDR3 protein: CASSFFSGANVLTF. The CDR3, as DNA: TGTGCCAGCAGCTTCTTCTCTGGGGCCAACGTCCTGACTTTC.

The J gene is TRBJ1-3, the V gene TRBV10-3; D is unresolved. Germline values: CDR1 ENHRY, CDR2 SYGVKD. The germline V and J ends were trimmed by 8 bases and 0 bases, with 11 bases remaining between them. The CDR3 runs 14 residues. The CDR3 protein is CAIDRSASGNTIYF. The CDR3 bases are TGTGCCATCGATAGGAGCGCCTCTGGAAACACCATATATTTT.

The CDR3 loop reads CASSRGGRSNEKLFF. The DNA for the CDR3 is TGTGCCAGCAGCCGGGGTGGGCGATCTAATGAAAAACTGTTTTTT. The chain couples TRBV5-6 to TRBJ1-4, with no clear D. CDR1 SGHDT and CDR2 YYEEEE come from the germline V gene. Trimming removed 4 bases at V and 3 bases at J, with 13 bases between. This CDR3 is 15 amino acids long.

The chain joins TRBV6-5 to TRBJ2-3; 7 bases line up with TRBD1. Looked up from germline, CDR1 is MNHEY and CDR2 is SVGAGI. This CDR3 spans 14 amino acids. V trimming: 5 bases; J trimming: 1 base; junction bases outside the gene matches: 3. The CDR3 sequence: CASSLDRGTDTQYF. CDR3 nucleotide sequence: TGTGCCAGCAGTCTCGACAGGGGCACAGATACGCAGTATTTT.

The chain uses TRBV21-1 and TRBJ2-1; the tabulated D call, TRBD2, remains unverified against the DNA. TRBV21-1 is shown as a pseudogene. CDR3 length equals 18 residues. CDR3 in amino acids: CASSPGTSGRPPYNEQFF. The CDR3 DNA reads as TGTGCCAGCAGCCCCGGGACTAGCGGGAGACCCCCCTACAATGAGCAGTTCTTC.

The CDR3 DNA is TGTGCCAGCAGCCCACAGGGGGCGAGGCTGTTTTTT. Amino acids: CASSPQGARLFF. This chain links TRBV14 with TRBJ2-2; TRBD1 matches at 9 bases. Germline CDR1 reads SGHDN; CDR2 reads FVKESK. CDR3 length: 12 amino acids. Trimming cost V 4 bases and J 13 bases; bases outside gene matches: 4. Drawing the rest from reference TRBV14 and TRBJ2-2, the complete variable domain is EAGVTQFPSHSVIEKGQTVTLRCDPISGHDNLYWYRRVMGKEIKFLLHFVKESKQDESGMPNNRFLAERTGGTYSTLKVQPAELEDSGVYFCASSPQGARLFFGEGSRLTVL.

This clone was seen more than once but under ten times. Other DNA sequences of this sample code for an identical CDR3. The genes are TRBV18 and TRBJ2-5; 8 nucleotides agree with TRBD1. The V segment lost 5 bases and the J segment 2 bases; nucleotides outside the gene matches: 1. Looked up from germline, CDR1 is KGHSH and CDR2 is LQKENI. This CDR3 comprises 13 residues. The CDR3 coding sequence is TGTGCCAGCTCATGGGACAGGCAAGAGACCCAGTACTTC. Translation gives CASSWDRQETQYF.

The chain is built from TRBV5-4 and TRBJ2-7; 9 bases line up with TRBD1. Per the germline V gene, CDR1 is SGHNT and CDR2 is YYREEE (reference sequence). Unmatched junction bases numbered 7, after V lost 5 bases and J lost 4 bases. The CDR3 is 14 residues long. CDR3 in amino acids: CASSFGTGSYEQYF. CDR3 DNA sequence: TGTGCCAGCAGTTTCGGGACAGGGAGTTACGAGCAGTACTTC.

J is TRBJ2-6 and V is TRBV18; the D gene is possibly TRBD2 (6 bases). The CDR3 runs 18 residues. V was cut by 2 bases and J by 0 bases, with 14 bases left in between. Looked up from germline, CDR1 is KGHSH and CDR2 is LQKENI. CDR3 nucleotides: TGTGCCAGCTCACCAGGCGGGGACTTCGCCTCTGGGGCCAACGTCCTGACTTTC. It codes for CASSPGGDFASGANVLTF.

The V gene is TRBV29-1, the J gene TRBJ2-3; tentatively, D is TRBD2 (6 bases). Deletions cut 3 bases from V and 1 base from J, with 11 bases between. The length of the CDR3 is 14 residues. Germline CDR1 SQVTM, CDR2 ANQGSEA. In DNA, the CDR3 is TGCAGCGTTGATTTAGGCGGGGGCACAGATACGCAGTATTTT. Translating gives CSVDLGGGTDTQYF.

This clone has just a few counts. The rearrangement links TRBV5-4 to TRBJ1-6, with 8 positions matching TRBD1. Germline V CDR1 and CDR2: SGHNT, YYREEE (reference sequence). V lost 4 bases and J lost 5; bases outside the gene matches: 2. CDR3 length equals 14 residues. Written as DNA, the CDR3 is TGTGCCAGCAGCGTGGACAGGGATAATTCACCCCTCCACTTT. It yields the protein CASSVDRDNSPLHF.

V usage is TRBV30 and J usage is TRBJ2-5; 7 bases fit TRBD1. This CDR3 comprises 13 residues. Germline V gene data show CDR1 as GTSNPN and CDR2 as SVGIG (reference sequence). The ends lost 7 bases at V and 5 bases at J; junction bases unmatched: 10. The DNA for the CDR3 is TGTGCCTCAAGACAGGGACGAGGCGAGACCCAGTACTTC. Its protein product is CASRQGRGETQYF.

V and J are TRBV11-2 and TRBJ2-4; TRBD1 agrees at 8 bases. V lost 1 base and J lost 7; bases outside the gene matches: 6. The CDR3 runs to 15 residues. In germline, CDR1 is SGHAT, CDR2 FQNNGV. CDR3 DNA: TGTGCCAGCAGCTTAGGGGCAGGGGGCGGGAACATTCAGTACTTC. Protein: CASSLGAGGGNIQYF.

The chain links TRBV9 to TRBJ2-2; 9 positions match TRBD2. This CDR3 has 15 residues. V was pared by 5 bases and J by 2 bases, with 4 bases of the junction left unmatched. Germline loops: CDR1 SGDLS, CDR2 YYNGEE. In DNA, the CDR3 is TGTGCCAGCAGTCCCCTAGCGGGAAACACCGGGGAGCTGTTTTTT. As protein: CASSPLAGNTGELFF.

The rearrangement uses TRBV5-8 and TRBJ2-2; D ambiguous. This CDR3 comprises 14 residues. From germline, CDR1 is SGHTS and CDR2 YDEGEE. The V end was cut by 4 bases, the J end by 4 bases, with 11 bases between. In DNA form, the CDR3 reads TGTGCCAGCAGCAGAGGTGTCTTCACCGGGGAGCTGTTTTTT. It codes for CASSRGVFTGELFF. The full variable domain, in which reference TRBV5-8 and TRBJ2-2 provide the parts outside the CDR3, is EAGVTQSPTHLIKTRGQQATLRCSPISGHTSVYWYQQALGLGLQFLLWYDEGEERNRGNFPPRFSGRQFPNYSSELNVNALELEDSALYLCASSRGVFTGELFFGEGSRLTVL.